Below, one T cell receptor beta chain is given with its context. The antigen is undetermined. This sample was taken from a study of T cells after posttransplantation cyclophosphamide. Regarding the study as a whole: Recipient CMV seropositivity and CMV reactivation strongly tracked TRB clonality. Tissue-infiltrating T cells from skin or gut overlapped little with blood T cells.

Assay: immunoSEQ multiplex PCR; the TCRdb copy retains only in-frame clones and omits some. Of over 20,000 clones listed, 80% to 90% were seen once; the top ten hold 9.5% to 13%. Cyclophosphamide on days +3 and +4 followed busulfan-fludarabine conditioning and a marrow graft. CDR3 length: 15 amino acids. V was cut by 8 bases and J by 6 bases, with 19 bases left in between. Germline-derived CDR1 and CDR2 are LNHDA and SQIVND (reference sequence). Sequencing used PBMCs, obtained after allogeneic stem cell transplant with posttransplant cyclophosphamide. The source is a female patient between 30 and 40 years old who received an allogeneic stem cell transplant from an unrelated donor, was CMV-positive, and had no GVHD. Some T cells may be supplied by the graft donor. The chain links TRBV19 to TRBJ2-2, with a weak D call TRBD1 (5 bases). CDR3 sequence reads: CASHSAGKGAGELFF. For the CDR3, the DNA is TGTGCCAGTCATAGTGCAGGGAAGGGCGCCGGGGAGCTGTTTTTT.